Below are 6 T cell receptor beta chains sequenced from a single sample in a study of PD-L1 blockade in urothelial cancer. Sample time point: pretreatment peripheral blood. The data were produced by immunoSEQ multiplex PCR, yet TCRdb's version contains in-frame clones alone and is incomplete. The sample contains roughly 47,000 clones, 79% of which appear only once. Sequencing was performed on PBMCs, taken around atezolizumab (anti-PD-L1) treatment. The receptors derive from a man in his sixties or seventies with urothelial cancer.

V usage is TRBV5-1 and J usage is TRBJ1-1, with a tentative D call TRBD1 (6 bases). The germline V gene encodes CDR1 SGHRS and CDR2 YFSETQ. This CDR3 region has 14 residues. Trimming left V 1 base short and J 1 base short, with 8 bases between. The CDR3 loop reads CASSLTGKNTEAFF. CDR3 nucleotides: TGCGCCAGCAGCTTGACAGGGAAGAACACTGAAGCTTTCTTT.

In DNA, the CDR3 is TGTGCTAGTGGTTTTTCTATCGCGGGAGGGATAACAGATACGCAGTATTTT. Translation: CASGFSIAGGITDTQYF. The V and J genes are TRBV12-5 and TRBJ2-3; the match to TRBD2 covers 9 bases. V lost 3 bases to trimming and J lost 3 bases; unmatched junction nucleotides: 10. The germline V gene encodes CDR1 LGHNT and CDR2 FRNRAP. There are 17 residues in the CDR3.

The chain has TRBV19 and TRBJ2-4; D is unclear. The CDR3 totals 13 residues. CDR1 is LNHDA, CDR2 SQIVND, per germline (reference sequence). Trimming cost V 5 bases and J 2 bases, with 7 bases left between them. The CDR3 here is CASSGETKNIQYF. CDR3 in DNA: TGTGCCAGTAGTGGAGAAACCAAAAACATTCAGTACTTC.

In its sample, this clone was seen a few times. The chain has TRBV4-2 and TRBJ1-5, with D unresolved. Looked up from germline, CDR1 is LGHNA and CDR2 is YNFKEQ. Trimming shortened V by 0 bases and J by 6 bases, and 6 bases separated the two germline ends. The length of the CDR3 is 13 residues. This CDR3 reads CASSQDFGQPQHF. The CDR3 DNA reads as TGTGCCAGCAGCCAAGATTTCGGTCAGCCCCAGCATTTT.

V is TRBV18 and J is TRBJ2-2; D perhaps matches TRBD2 (6 bases). Trimming shortened V by 4 bases and J by 3 bases, and 12 bases separated the two germline ends. Germline loops: CDR1 KGHSH, CDR2 LQKENI. The CDR3 is 15 residues long. The chain's CDR3 is CASSRGRPDTGELFF. The CDR3 nucleotides are TGTGCCAGCTCACGGGGGAGGCCGGACACCGGGGAGCTGTTTTTT. The entire variable domain, with the rest obtained from reference TRBV18 and TRBJ2-2, is as follows: NAGVMQNPRHLVRRRGQEARLRCSPMKGHSHVYWYRQLPEEGLKFMVYLQKENIIDESGMPKERFSAEFPKEGPSILRIQQVVRGDSAAYFCASSRGRPDTGELFFGEGSRLTVL.

The rearrangement links TRBV28 to TRBJ1-2; a possible D gene is TRBD1 (6 bases). Germline V lookup: CDR1 MDHEN, CDR2 SYDVKM. V was cut by 6 bases and J by 4 bases, with 15 bases left in between. This CDR3 region has 14 residues. CDR3: CASSTQGLLYGYTF. DNA for the CDR3: TGTGCCAGCAGCACCCAGGGGCTCCTCTATGGCTACACCTTC.